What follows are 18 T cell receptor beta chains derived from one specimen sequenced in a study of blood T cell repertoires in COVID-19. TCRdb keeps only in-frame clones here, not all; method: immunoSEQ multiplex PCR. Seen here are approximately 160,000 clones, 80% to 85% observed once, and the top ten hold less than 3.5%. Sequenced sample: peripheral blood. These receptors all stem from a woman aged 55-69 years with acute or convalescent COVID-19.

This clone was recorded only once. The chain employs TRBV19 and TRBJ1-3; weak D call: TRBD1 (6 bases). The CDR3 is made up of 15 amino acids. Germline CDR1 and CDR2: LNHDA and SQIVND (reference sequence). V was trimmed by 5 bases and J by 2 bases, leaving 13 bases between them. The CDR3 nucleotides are TGTGCCAGTAGTGCCTTCAGGGGACCTGGAAACACCATATATTTT. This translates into CASSAFRGPGNTIYF.

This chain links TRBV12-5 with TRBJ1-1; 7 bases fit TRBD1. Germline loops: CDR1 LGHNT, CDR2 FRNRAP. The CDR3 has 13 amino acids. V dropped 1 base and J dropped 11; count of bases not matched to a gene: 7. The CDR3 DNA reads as TGTGCTAGTGGTTTGGCGACAGGGTCTCCGGCTTTCTTT. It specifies CASGLATGSPAFF.

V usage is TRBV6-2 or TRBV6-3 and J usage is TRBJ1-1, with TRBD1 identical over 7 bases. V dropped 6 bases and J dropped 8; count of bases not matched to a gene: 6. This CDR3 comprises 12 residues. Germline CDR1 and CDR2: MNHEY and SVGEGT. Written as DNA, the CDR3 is TGTGCCAGCAGCCCACAGGGGCAGGAAGCTTTCTTT. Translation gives CASSPQGQEAFF.

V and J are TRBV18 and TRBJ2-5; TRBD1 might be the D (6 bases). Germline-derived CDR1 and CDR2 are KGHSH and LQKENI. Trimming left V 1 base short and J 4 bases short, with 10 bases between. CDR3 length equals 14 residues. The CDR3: CASSPQQGAETQYF. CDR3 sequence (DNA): TGTGCCAGCTCACCACAACAGGGCGCAGAGACCCAGTACTTC.

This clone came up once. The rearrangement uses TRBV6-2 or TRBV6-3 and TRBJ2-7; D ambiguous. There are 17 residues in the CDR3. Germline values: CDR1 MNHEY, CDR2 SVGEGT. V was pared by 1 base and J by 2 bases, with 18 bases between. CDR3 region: CASSYFSTAYDPYEQYF. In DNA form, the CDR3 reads TGTGCCAGCAGTTACTTTAGCACGGCGTATGACCCCTACGAGCAGTACTTC.

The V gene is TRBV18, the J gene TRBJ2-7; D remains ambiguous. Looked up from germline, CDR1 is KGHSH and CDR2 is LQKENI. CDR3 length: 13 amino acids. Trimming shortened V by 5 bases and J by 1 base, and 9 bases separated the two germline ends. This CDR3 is CASSSQESYEQYF. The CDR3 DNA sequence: TGTGCCAGCTCAAGCCAAGAGTCCTACGAGCAGTACTTC.

CDR3 in DNA: TGTGCCAGCAGTGTGGGGGGATTGAGCACAGATACGCAGTATTTT. Its protein product is CASSVGGLSTDTQYF. The rearrangement joins TRBV2 to TRBJ2-3, with D possibly matching TRBD2 (6 bases). The CDR3 loop spans 15 amino acids. V lost 4 bases and J 0 bases, leaving 11 bases between the germline ends. In germline, CDR1 is SNHLY, CDR2 FYNNEI.

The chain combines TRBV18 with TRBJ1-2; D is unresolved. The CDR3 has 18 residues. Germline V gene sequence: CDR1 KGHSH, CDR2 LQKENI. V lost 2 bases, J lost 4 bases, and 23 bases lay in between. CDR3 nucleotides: TGTGCCAGCTCACCAGGAACCGGCCGCCGGAACGGCGGCTATGGCTACACCTTC. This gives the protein CASSPGTGRRNGGYGYTF.

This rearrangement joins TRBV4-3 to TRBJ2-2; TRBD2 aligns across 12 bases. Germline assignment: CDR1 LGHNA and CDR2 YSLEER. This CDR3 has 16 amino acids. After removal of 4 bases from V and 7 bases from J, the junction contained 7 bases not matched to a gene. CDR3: CASSPSSGGAVGELFF. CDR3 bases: TGCGCCAGCAGCCCATCTAGCGGGGGGGCTGTCGGGGAGCTGTTTTTT.

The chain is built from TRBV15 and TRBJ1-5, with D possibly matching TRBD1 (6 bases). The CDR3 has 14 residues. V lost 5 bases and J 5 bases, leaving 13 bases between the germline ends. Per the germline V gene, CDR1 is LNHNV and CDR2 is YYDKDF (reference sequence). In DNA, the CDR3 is TGTGCCACCAGCGGCCGGGACAACCATCAGCCCCAGCATTTT. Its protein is CATSGRDNHQPQHF. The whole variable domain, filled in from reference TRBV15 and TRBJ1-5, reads DAMVIQNPRYQVTQFGKPVTLSCSQTLNHNVMYWYQQKSSQAPKLLFHYYDKDFNNEADTPDNFQSRRPNTSFCFLDIRSPGLGDTAMYLCATSGRDNHQPQHFGDGTRLSIL.

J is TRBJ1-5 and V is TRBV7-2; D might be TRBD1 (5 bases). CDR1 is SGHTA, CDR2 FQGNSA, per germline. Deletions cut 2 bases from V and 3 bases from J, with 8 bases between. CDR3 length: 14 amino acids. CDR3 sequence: CASSLMTDNQPQHF. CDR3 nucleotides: TGTGCCAGCAGCTTAATGACAGACAATCAGCCCCAGCATTTT.

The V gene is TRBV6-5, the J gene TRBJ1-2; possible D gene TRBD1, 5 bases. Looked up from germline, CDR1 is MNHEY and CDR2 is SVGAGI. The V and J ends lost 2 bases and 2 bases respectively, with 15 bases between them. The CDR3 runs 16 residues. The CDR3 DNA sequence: TGTGCCAGCAGTTACGGGGGGGATTGGGCAAACTATGGCTACACCTTC. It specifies CASSYGGDWANYGYTF.

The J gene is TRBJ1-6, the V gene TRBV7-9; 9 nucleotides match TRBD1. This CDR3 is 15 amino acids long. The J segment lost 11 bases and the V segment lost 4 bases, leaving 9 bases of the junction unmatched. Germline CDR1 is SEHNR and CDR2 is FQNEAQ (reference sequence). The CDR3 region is CASSSSTGGGTPLHF. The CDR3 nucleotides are TGTGCCAGCAGCTCTTCCACAGGGGGCGGAACACCCCTCCACTTT.

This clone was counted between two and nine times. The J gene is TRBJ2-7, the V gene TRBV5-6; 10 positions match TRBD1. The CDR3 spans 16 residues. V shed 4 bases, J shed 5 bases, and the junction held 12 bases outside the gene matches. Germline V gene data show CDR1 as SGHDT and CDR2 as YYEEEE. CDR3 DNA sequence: TGTGCCAGCAGCCGGCGGAGAGACAGGGGGCGGGACGAGCAGTACTTC. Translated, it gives CASSRRRDRGRDEQYF.

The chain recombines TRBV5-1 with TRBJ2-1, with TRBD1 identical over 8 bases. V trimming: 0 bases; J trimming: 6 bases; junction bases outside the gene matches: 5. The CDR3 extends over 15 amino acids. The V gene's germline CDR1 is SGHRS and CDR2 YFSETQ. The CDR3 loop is CASSLVQGATNEQFF. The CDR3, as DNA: TGCGCCAGCAGCTTGGTGCAGGGGGCCACCAATGAGCAGTTCTTC.

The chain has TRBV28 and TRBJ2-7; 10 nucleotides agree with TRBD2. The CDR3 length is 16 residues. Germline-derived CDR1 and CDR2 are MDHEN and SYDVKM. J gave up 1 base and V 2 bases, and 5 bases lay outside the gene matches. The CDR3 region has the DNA TGTGCCAGCAGTTTACTAGCGGGGGCCCCTTCCTACGAGCAGTACTTC. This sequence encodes CASSLLAGAPSYEQYF.

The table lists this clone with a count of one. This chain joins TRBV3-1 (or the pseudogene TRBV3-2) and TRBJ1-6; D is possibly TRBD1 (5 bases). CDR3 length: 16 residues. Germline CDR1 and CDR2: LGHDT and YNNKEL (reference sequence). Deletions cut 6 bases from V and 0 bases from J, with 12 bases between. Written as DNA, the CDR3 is TGTGCCAGCAGTCCAACAGGAGACTCCTATAATTCACCCCTCCACTTT. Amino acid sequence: CASSPTGDSYNSPLHF.

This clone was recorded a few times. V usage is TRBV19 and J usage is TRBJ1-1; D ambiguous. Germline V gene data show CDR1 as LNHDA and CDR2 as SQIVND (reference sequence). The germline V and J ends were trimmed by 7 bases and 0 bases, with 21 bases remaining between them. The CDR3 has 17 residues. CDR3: CASTTRKGGSMNTEAFF. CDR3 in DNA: TGTGCCAGTACAACGCGAAAGGGAGGGAGCATGAACACTGAAGCTTTCTTT.